This T cell receptor (beta chain) was documented in a study of early T cells in non-severe SARS-CoV-2 infection. Study-wide background: It was bulk RNA from unsorted whole blood that was sequenced, and the chains were unpaired.

Overall study results and limits: VDJdb-based annotation leaned toward anti-spike CD8 responses and missed private and CD4 specificities.

As part of library construction, unique molecular identifiers were attached to individual cDNA molecules. One entry per CDR3 protein results from TCRdb running MiXCR on the 5' RACE reads. This sample has approximately 56,000 distinct CDR3 sequences, with 11% found just once. This clonotype was counted a few times. Its antigen is not known. This CDR3 comprises 11 residues. The V gene's germline CDR1 is DFQATT and CDR2 SNEGSKA (reference sequence). V was pared by 0 bases and J by 5 bases, with 5 bases between. The sequenced sample was whole blood. The J gene is TRBJ2-7, the V gene TRBV20-1, with D unresolved. The clonotype originates from an adult who was a healthcare worker with PCR-confirmed SARS-CoV-2 infection or an uninfected control (not recorded which). CDR3 protein: CSARDFNEQYF. In DNA form, the CDR3 reads TGCAGTGCTAGAGATTTTAACGAGCAGTACTTC.